A selection of T cell receptor beta chains follows, all from one sample in a study of siplizumab effects on memory and regulatory T cells. This table comes from immunoSEQ multiplex PCR, and its TCRdb copy is limited to in-frame clones, with some not included. The sample contains about 18,000 clones, around 40% of which appear only once. For these TCRs, the target antigens are not known. Sequenced input: CFSE-low (dividing) CD4+ T cells sorted from an allogeneic mixed lymphocyte reaction. The receptors come from a human donor in good health; the cells came from an allogeneic mixed lymphocyte reaction. Some clones in this sample may be carry-over from other donors' samples. The CDR3 runs from the conserved cysteine through the conserved F or W. A D gene is named only where the DNA matches it firmly. A clone size is listed for some rows: how often the clone was seen (once, few, many), or a class if it is expanded.

abundance	d_gene	v_gene	j_gene	CDR3nt	CDR3aa
-	-	TRBV6-5	TRBJ1-5	TGTGCCAGCAGTTACTCGGTGGGCAATCAGCCCCAGCATTTT	CASSYSVGNQPQHF
few	-	TRBV11-2	TRBJ2-3	TGTGCCAGCAGCGCCGGTTCGGCTGATACGCAGTATTTT	CASSAGSADTQYF
few	-	TRBV4-1	TRBJ2-2	TGCGCCAGCAGCCACCGTGACACCGGGGAGCTGTTTTTT	CASSHRDTGELFF
-	-	TRBV6-5	TRBJ1-6	TGTGCCAGCAGTACTCAGAGGACAGATAATTCACCCCTCCACTTT	CASSTQRTDNSPLHF
-	TRBD2	TRBV7-2	TRBJ2-3	TGTGCCAGCAGCTTAAGGCTAGCGGGAGATACGCAGTATTTT	CASSLRLAGDTQYF
-	-	TRBV15	TRBJ2-2	TGTGCCACCAGCAGAGGATATTCGCTGGTAGGAACGGCCGGGGAGCTGTTTTTT	CATSRGYSLVGTAGELFF
-	-	TRBV29-1	TRBJ2-1	TGCAGCGTTGAAGCAGATCGAAGCCAAACTCGGGTTTTGTATGAGCAGTTCTTC	CSVEADRSQTRVLYEQFF
-	TRBD1	TRBV18	TRBJ1-1	TGTGCCAGCTCACCACAAAACCCAGGGGGTCCCACTGAAGCTTTCTTT	CASSPQNPGGPTEAFF
-	TRBD1	TRBV18	TRBJ2-1	TGTGCCAGCTCACCCCGACAGGGGGTAGTATCCTACAATGAGCAGTTCTTC	CASSPRQGVVSYNEQFF
-	-	TRBV7-2	TRBJ2-7	TGTGCCAGCAGCTTAGTCCGCCCCGGCCCCTACGAGCAGTACTTC	CASSLVRPGPYEQYF
few	TRBD1	TRBV6-6	TRBJ2-7	TGTGCCAGCAGTTACTCAGGGGGCATAACCCAGCAGTACTTC	CASSYSGGITQQYF
many	TRBD1	TRBV4-2	TRBJ2-2	TGTGCCAGCAGCCAAGAGAGTATAGGGACAGGGGCAACCGGGGAGCTGTTTTTT	CASSQESIGTGATGELFF
-	-	TRBV7-4	TRBJ2-7	TGTGCCAGCAGCTTTGGTTACGGGGAGCAGTACTTC	CASSFGYGEQYF
-	TRBD1	TRBV19	TRBJ1-1	TGTGCCAGTAGTATAGACAGGGGGACTGAAGCTTTCTTT	CASSIDRGTEAFF
-	TRBD2	TRBV6-1	TRBJ2-3	TGTGCCAGCAGTGGGGGCACTAGCGGGACCGCAGATACGCAGTATTTT	CASSGGTSGTADTQYF
-	-	TRBV15	TRBJ2-3	TGTGCCACCAGGGAGACAGCTAGCACAGATACGCAGTATTTT	CATRETASTDTQYF
-	TRBD2	TRBV5-4	TRBJ2-1	TGTGCCAGCAGCCCGGGACTAGCGGAATGCAATGAGCAGTTCTTC	CASSPGLAECNEQFF
medium-sized	-	TRBV5-1	TRBJ2-2	TGCGCCAGCAGCCCTTGGACAGTCGGGGAGCTGTTTTTT	CASSPWTVGELFF
few	-	TRBV5-1	TRBJ2-5	TGCGCCAGCAGCTTGTCGGGTTTCATGGAGACCCAGTACTTC	CASSLSGFMETQYF
-	-	TRBV5-1	TRBJ2-5	TGCGCCAGCAGCTTATTGCCGAGAGGCCCCGAAGAGACCCAGTACTTC	CASSLLPRGPEETQYF
-	-	TRBV5-1	TRBJ2-3	TGCGCCAGCAGCTTGGCCCCAGGGGTCGCCGCAGATACGCAGTATTTT	CASSLAPGVAADTQYF
-	-	TRBV20-1	TRBJ2-7	TGCAGTGCTGGGTCGTACGAGCAGTACTTC	CSAGSYEQYF
-	TRBD1	TRBV27	TRBJ1-5	TGTGCCAGCAGCCTCACAGGGGGAGGGAGCAATCAGCCCCAGCATTTT	CASSLTGGGSNQPQHF
-	TRBD1	TRBV10-1	TRBJ1-1	TGCGCCAGCAGTGAGTCCAGGGACAGGGGTACTGAAGCTTTCTTT	CASSESRDRGTEAFF
-	TRBD2	TRBV7-2	TRBJ2-1	TGTGCCAGCAGCTTCGGACTAGCAGGCGTTGTAGAGCAGTTCTTC	CASSFGLAGVVEQFF
-	TRBD1	TRBV4-2	TRBJ2-1	TGTGCCAGCACCGACCGGACGGGACAGGGGGCGAATGAGCAGTTCTTC	CASTDRTGQGANEQFF
-	-	TRBV10-3	TRBJ2-3	TGTGCCATCAGTGCTGGCGGGAGCACAGATACGCAGTATTTT	CAISAGGSTDTQYF
-	TRBD2	TRBV5-1	TRBJ2-5	TGCGCCAGCGGCGAGACTAGCGGTCCTCCTTGGGAGACCCAGTACTTC	CASGETSGPPWETQYF
-	TRBD2	TRBV19	TRBJ2-7	TGTGCCAGTAGTAAAAGGCTAGCGGGGGGCTACGAGCAGTACTTC	CASSKRLAGGYEQYF
few	TRBD1	TRBV11-3	TRBJ2-7	TGTGCCAGCAGCGGAGACAGGGTCTACTACGAGCAGTACTTC	CASSGDRVYYEQYF
once	-	TRBV5-6	TRBJ2-3	TGTGCCAGCAGCTTTCCGCCTGCTGTAGATACGCAGTATTTT	CASSFPPAVDTQYF
-	TRBD1	TRBV7-2	TRBJ2-1	TGTGCCAGCAGTAGACAGGGGGGGTCCTACAATGAGCAGTTCTTC	CASSRQGGSYNEQFF
-	-	TRBV30	TRBJ1-2	TGTGCCTGGAGACAGGGTCCCTATCTCGGCTACACCTTC	CAWRQGPYLGYTF
-	-	TRBV6-1	TRBJ2-2	TGTGCCAGCAGAAGAGGACTGGTGAACACCGGGGAGCTGTTTTTT	CASRRGLVNTGELFF
-	TRBD1	TRBV19	TRBJ2-7	TGTGCCAGTAGTATGGGACAGGGGAGCTCCTACGAGCAGTACTTC	CASSMGQGSSYEQYF
few	TRBD1	TRBV18	TRBJ1-1	TGTGCCAGCTCCCCACGGACAGGAGGGGTCAATTTTGAAGCTTTCTTT	CASSPRTGGVNFEAFF
few	-	TRBV6-1	TRBJ1-2	TGTGCCAGCAGTGAATTAGGCCACCTTAACCCCTATGGCTACACCTTC	CASSELGHLNPYGYTF
once	-	TRBV6-5	TRBJ2-1	TGTGCCAGCAGTCTGTCCGGGACTCTGGGTGAGCAGTTCTTC	CASSLSGTLGEQFF
few	-	TRBV18	TRBJ2-3	TGTGCCAGCTCACCACTTCCTGTGGCTACAGATACGCAGTATTTT	CASSPLPVATDTQYF
few	-	TRBV5-1	TRBJ2-2	TGCGCCAGCAGCTTGGGCGGGGTAGAGGGCCACGGGGAGCTGTTTTTT	CASSLGGVEGHGELFF
many	-	TRBV6-5	TRBJ1-3	TGTGCCAGCAGATCTTCCCGAATAAACACCATATATTTT	CASRSSRINTIYF
medium-sized	TRBD1	TRBV27	TRBJ1-2	TGTGCCAGCAGCCGGACAGGGGGATACTATGGCTACACCTTC	CASSRTGGYYGYTF
-	TRBD2	TRBV27	TRBJ2-7	TGTGCCAGCAGTTCGACTAGCGGGAGATTTAACGAGCAGTACTTC	CASSSTSGRFNEQYF
once	-	TRBV5-1	TRBJ2-1	TGCGCCAGCAGCTACCTTGGGGATGCGGCCTACAATGAGCAGTTCTTC	CASSYLGDAAYNEQFF
few	TRBD1	TRBV29-1	TRBJ1-1	TGCAGCGGTAACATTGGACAGGGAGGCACTGAAGCTTTCTTT	CSGNIGQGGTEAFF
-	-	TRBV15	TRBJ2-7	TGTGCCACCAGCAGAGTCGGTGGGAGTCCCTACGAGCAGTACTTC	CATSRVGGSPYEQYF
medium-sized	-	TRBV19	TRBJ1-4	TGTGCCAGTAGTATCACAGGGCTGGAAAGGCTGTTTTTT	CASSITGLERLFF
-	-	TRBV19	TRBJ2-2	TGTGCCAGTAGTAACAGGCTCGGGGAGCTGTTTTTT	CASSNRLGELFF
-	TRBD2	TRBV6-6	TRBJ2-7	TGTGCCAGCAGACTAGCGGGGCGCGTAGAGCAGTACTTC	CASRLAGRVEQYF